This T cell receptor beta chain is from a study of shared clonotypes between healthy human individuals. CD4+ cells were split into CD45RA+ naive and CD45RA-negative memory subsets. The CDR3 spans 16 residues. Per germline, CDR1 SGHNT and CDR2 YENEEA. V was pared by 5 bases and J by 6 bases, with 9 bases of the junction left unmatched. This clone showed up just once. The assay was carried out at the deep level. The assay was immunoSEQ multiplex PCR, and TCRdb's table has in-frame clones only and misses some. The profile shows approximately 2,300,000 clones, 85% to 95% of them singletons. The sequencing sample was made of naive CD4+ T cells from PBMCs. Subset described: CD45RA+ positively selected. The sequence derives from a man aged 18 to 30 in good health. Some clones in this sample may be carry-over from other donors' samples. The chain combines TRBV11-3 with TRBJ2-2, with 10 bases lining up with TRBD1. Here the CDR3 reads CASSPRQGAAAGELFF. CDR3 nucleotide sequence: TGTGCCAGCAGCCCGAGACAGGGGGCGGCGGCCGGGGAGCTGTTTTTT. Full variable domain (remainder filled in from reference TRBV11-3 and TRBJ2-2): EAGVVQSPRYKIIEKKQPVAFWCNPISGHNTLYWYLQNLGQGPELLIRYENEEAVDDSQLPKDRFSAERLKGVDSTLKIQPAELGDSAVYLCASSPRQGAAAGELFFGEGSRLTVL.